This TCR beta chain was captured by sequencing in a study of cytomegalovirus exposure and HLA in healthy donors. The primer mix had 60 Vbeta and 13 Jbeta primers. The data were produced by immunoSEQ multiplex PCR, yet TCRdb's version contains in-frame clones alone and is incomplete. The sample lists about 200,000 clones, around 82% occurring once. Trimming took 2 bases from V and 6 from J; bases not matched to a gene: 7. The CDR3 is 15 amino acids. The germline V gene encodes CDR1 LNHNV and CDR2 YYDKDF (reference sequence). The sequenced sample consisted of PBMCs. The chain uses TRBV15 and TRBJ2-5, with 9 bases matching TRBD1. The receptor was derived from a woman aged 30 to 39 in good health and CMV-seronegative. CDR3 nucleotide sequence: TGTGCCACCAGCAGAAACAGGGGGCTGTCAAAGACCCAGTACTTC. Amino acid sequence: CATSRNRGLSKTQYF.